This TCR beta chain came from a study of PD-1 blockade in classical Hodgkin lymphoma. The germline V and J ends were trimmed by 0 bases and 7 bases, with 14 bases remaining between them. The germline V gene encodes CDR1 SGHRS and CDR2 YFSETQ. This CDR3 comprises 14 residues. Following autologous stem cell transplantation, relapse occurred in every patient, and exposure to brentuximab vedotin varied. The best responses consisted of complete response, partial response or progressive disease. Study-wide results and limits: Nothing has yet pinned down what causes the repertoire differences, possibly disease activity or prior therapy. Anyone who began nivolumab under 1 year after ASCT was excluded.

The method was immunoSEQ multiplex PCR; TCRdb's version includes in-frame clones alone and lacks a portion of them. The profile shows roughly 70,000 clones, about two thirds of them singletons. With regard to this clone: Its specificity is not known.

The material was peripheral blood mononuclear cells (PBMCs), obtained before the second cycle of nivolumab. The J gene is TRBJ2-7, the V gene TRBV5-1; D possibly corresponds to TRBD1 (5 bases). This TCR came from a human donor with classical Hodgkin lymphoma. CDR3 DNA: TGCGCCAGCAGCTTGGACAGTCTCCCAGGGGAGCAGTACTTC. Protein: CASSLDSLPGEQYF.